This T cell receptor (beta chain) was retrieved from a study of blood T cell repertoires in COVID-19. Study as a whole: T cells, B-cell-depleted T cells, or PBMCs supplied cDNA or gDNA.

There are a few counts of this clone. Germline loops: CDR1 LNHNV, CDR2 YYDKDF (reference sequence). With 6 bases removed from V and 7 bases from J, the gap between germline ends came to 19 bases. The CDR3 loop spans 16 amino acids. Per the study methods: From reference gene primer amplification, estimates of nucleated cell counts were derived. TCRdb's table, derived via immunoSEQ multiplex PCR, lists solely in-frame clones and lacks some. V, J and clone size were drawn from that table, and D and trimming were deduced from the DNA. The sample has roughly 400,000 clones; about 88% are singletons. The chain links TRBV15 to TRBJ1-6, with D possibly matching TRBD1 (5 bases). The source is a woman under 30 who had been exposed to COVID-19. Sequencing was carried out using PBMCs or T cells enriched from blood (not recorded which). This chain's CDR3 is CATSQIGGGANSPLHF. The DNA of the CDR3 is TGTGCCACCAGTCAGATAGGTGGAGGGGCGAATTCACCCCTCCACTTT. Supplemented by reference TRBV15 and TRBJ1-6, the full variable domain reads DAMVIQNPRYQVTQFGKPVTLSCSQTLNHNVMYWYQQKSSQAPKLLFHYYDKDFNNEADTPDNFQSRRPNTSFCFLDIRSPGLGDTAMYLCATSQIGGGANSPLHFGNGTRLTVT.